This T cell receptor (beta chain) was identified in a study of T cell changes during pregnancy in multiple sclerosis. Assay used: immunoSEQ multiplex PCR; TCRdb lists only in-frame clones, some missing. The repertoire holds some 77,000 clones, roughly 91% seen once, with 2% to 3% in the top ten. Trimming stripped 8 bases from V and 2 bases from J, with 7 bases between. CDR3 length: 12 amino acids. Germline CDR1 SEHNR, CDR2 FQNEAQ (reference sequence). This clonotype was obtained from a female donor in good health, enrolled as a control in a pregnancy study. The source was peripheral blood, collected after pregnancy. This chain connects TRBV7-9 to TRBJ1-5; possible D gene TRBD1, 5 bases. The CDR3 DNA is TGTGCCAGCGGGGGGGGCAATCAGCCCCAGCATTTT. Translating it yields CASGGGNQPQHF.